One sample yielded the 22 T cell receptor beta chains listed below, sequenced in a study of a mutant IDH1 vaccine in newly diagnosed glioma. The time point: week 35, safety follow-up. The vaccine gave 300 ug of a 20-mer mutant IDH1 peptide subcutaneously per dose. Method: immunoSEQ multiplex PCR; TCRdb's copy keeps in-frame clones and lacks some. The sample shows about 65,000 clones, 75% to 85% of them seen only once. Their specific antigens are unknown. Source: PBMCs, taken from a glioma patient whose treatment included an IDH1 peptide vaccine. The receptors derive from a man aged 40-49 years with glioma.

The chain combines TRBV7-3 with TRBJ2-1, with D perhaps matching TRBD2 (6 bases). Deletions cut 0 bases from V and 9 bases from J, with 9 bases between. CDR3 length equals 13 residues. Germline V gene data show CDR1 as SGHTA and CDR2 as FQGTGA. CDR3 protein: CASSLTTSSEQFF. CDR3 bases: TGTGCCAGCAGCTTAACGACTAGTAGTGAGCAGTTCTTC.

The chain couples TRBV28 to TRBJ2-7, with D tentatively TRBD2 (6 bases). Germline V CDR1 and CDR2: MDHEN, SYDVKM. This CDR3 has 15 amino acids. V lost 7 bases and J lost 3, with 19 bases in between. In nucleotides, the CDR3 is TGTGCCAGCACCGGTGACGCGGGATCTCTCTACGAGCAGTACTTC. This gives the protein CASTGDAGSLYEQYF.

V is TRBV15 and J is TRBJ2-5, with D perhaps TRBD1 or TRBD2 (5 bases each). V lost 1 base and J lost 1, with 16 bases in between. From germline, CDR1 is LNHNV and CDR2 YYDKDF (reference sequence). There are 17 residues in the CDR3. This CDR3 is CATSRGGSRKIQETQYF. The CDR3 nucleotides read TGTGCCACCAGCAGAGGGGGGTCTAGGAAGATCCAAGAGACCCAGTACTTC.

This sequence joins TRBV6-1 and TRBJ2-3; D perhaps matches TRBD2 (6 bases). Germline loops: CDR1 MNHNS, CDR2 SASEGT. V was pared by 0 bases and J by 4 bases, with 11 bases between. The CDR3 is 15 amino acids. The CDR3 reads CASSEARLDADTQYF. CDR3 in DNA: TGTGCCAGCAGTGAAGCGCGACTAGATGCAGATACGCAGTATTTT.

V and J are TRBV30 and TRBJ2-7, with 8 bases lining up with TRBD1. Germline values: CDR1 GTSNPN, CDR2 SVGIG (reference sequence). This CDR3 is 13 amino acids long. Trimming took 5 bases from V and 3 from J; bases not matched to a gene: 6. The CDR3 nucleotides are TGTGCCTGGGAACAGGGGGTGGGCTACGAGCAGTACTTC. It specifies CAWEQGVGYEQYF.

The genes are TRBV28 and TRBJ1-4; D unresolved. The CDR3 runs 12 residues. Trimming removed 6 bases from V and 6 bases from J, with 8 bases in between. CDR1 is MDHEN, CDR2 SYDVKM, per germline. Written as DNA, the CDR3 is TGTGCCAGCAGCTCCACCTATGAAAAACTGTTTTTT. It is translated as CASSSTYEKLFF.

The V call is TRBV4-3, the J call TRBJ1-4; no reliable D call. V was clipped by 0 bases and J by 5 bases, with 13 bases between them. The CDR3 spans 16 residues. Germline V gene sequence: CDR1 LGHNA, CDR2 YSLEER. Here the CDR3 reads CASSQDLTRTNEKLFF. The CDR3, as DNA: TGCGCCAGCAGCCAAGATCTTACTCGGACGAATGAAAAACTGTTTTTT.

The V gene is TRBV7-3, the J gene TRBJ2-2; no firm D call. V was shortened by 8 bases and J by 1 base, with 8 bases between the two germline ends. Germline V CDR1 and CDR2: SGHTA, FQGTGA. The length of the CDR3 is 13 residues. CDR3 sequence: CASAVVNTGELFF. The CDR3 coding sequence is TGTGCCAGCGCGGTGGTGAACACCGGGGAGCTGTTTTTT.

The gene calls are TRBV9 and TRBJ2-3; D is possibly TRBD2 (6 bases). The CDR3 is 15 amino acids. V was trimmed by 4 bases and J by 2 bases, leaving 14 bases between them. From germline, CDR1 is SGDLS and CDR2 YYNGEE. The CDR3 protein is CASSHRDSSTDTQYF. CDR3 in DNA: TGTGCCAGCAGCCATCGGGACTCCTCCACAGATACGCAGTATTTT.

This clone qualifies as medium-sized (0.01 to 0.1%). The chain links TRBV7-2 to TRBJ2-5; 13 bases fit TRBD2. The CDR3 has 18 residues. J was trimmed by 4 bases and V by 5 bases; bases with no gene match: 13. Looked up from germline, CDR1 is SGHTA and CDR2 is FQGNSA. CDR3 residues: CASSPSLAGGPRVETQYF. CDR3 DNA: TGTGCCAGCAGCCCCTCACTAGCGGGGGGGCCTAGGGTAGAGACCCAGTACTTC.

CDR3 amino acids: CASSFNHGKTEAFF. CDR3 DNA: TGTGCCAGCAGCTTCAATCACGGGAAGACTGAAGCTTTCTTT. The gene calls are TRBV7-2 and TRBJ1-1; D uncertain. The germline V gene encodes CDR1 SGHTA and CDR2 FQGNSA. The CDR3 consists of 14 residues. V was pared by 3 bases and J by 5 bases, with 13 bases between.

J is TRBJ2-1 and V is TRBV4-1; no reliable D call. Trimming left V 2 bases short and J 7 bases short, with 18 bases between. This CDR3 contains 16 residues. Germline CDR1 MGHRA, CDR2 YSYEKL. In nucleotides, the CDR3 is TGCGCCAGCAGCCAACCGACATCGGGCTCGAGGAATGAGCAGTTCTTC. Protein sequence: CASSQPTSGSRNEQFF.

The chain joins TRBV25-1 to TRBJ1-2; possible D gene TRBD1, 5 bases. The CDR3 consists of 15 residues. The V gene lost 4 bases and the J gene lost 5 bases, with 17 bases spanning the gap. CDR1 and CDR2 (germline): MGHDK, SYGVNS. The CDR3 spells CASSAPMGRGYGYTF. In DNA, the CDR3 is TGTGCCAGCAGTGCCCCGATGGGACGGGGGTATGGCTACACCTTC.

This clone was picked up a small number of times. The CDR3 bases are TGTGCCAGCAGCGTCCTCGGGGGCCAAAGCAATGAGCAGTTCTTC. This translates into CASSVLGGQSNEQFF. The genes are TRBV9 and TRBJ2-1; D might be TRBD1 or TRBD2, each matching 6 bases. The germline CDR1 and CDR2 sequences are SGDLS and YYNGEE. Deletions cut 2 bases from V and 6 bases from J, with 15 bases between. The CDR3 runs 15 residues. The full variable domain, completed using reference TRBV9 and TRBJ2-1, is DSGVTQTPKHLITATGQRVTLRCSPRSGDLSVYWYQQSLDQGLQFLIQYYNGEERAKGNILERFSAQQFPDLHSELNLSSLELGDSALYFCASSVLGGQSNEQFFGPGTRLTVL.

The J gene is TRBJ2-7, the V gene TRBV27, with 9 bases fitting TRBD2. The CDR3 spans 15 residues. V dropped 2 bases and J dropped 3; count of bases not matched to a gene: 5. Per the germline V gene, CDR1 is MNHEY and CDR2 is SMNVEV (reference sequence). The CDR3 loop reads CASSLRGGEGYEQYF. The CDR3 DNA follows: TGTGCCAGCAGTTTACGCGGGGGGGAGGGCTACGAGCAGTACTTC.

This clone was seen a handful of times. Written as DNA, the CDR3 is TGTGCCAGCAGTCAAGACAATTTGACCCAGTACTTC. It yields the protein CASSQDNLTQYF. The V call is TRBV6-4, the J call TRBJ2-5, with unresolved D. CDR1 is MRHNA and CDR2 is SNTAGT in the germline V gene. Deletions cut 5 bases from V and 7 bases from J, with 11 bases between. The CDR3 spans 12 residues.

This chain links TRBV20-1 with TRBJ1-6; D gene ambiguous. Germline V gives CDR1 DFQATT, CDR2 SNEGSKA (reference sequence). V lost 5 bases and J lost 9, with 5 bases in between. The CDR3 sequence is 10 residues long. The CDR3 spells CSAGPSPLHF. CDR3 nucleotides: TGCAGTGCTGGCCCTTCACCCCTCCACTTT.

The count of this clone is one. This chain links TRBV2 with TRBJ1-2, with 7 bases lining up with TRBD1. There are 14 residues in the CDR3. Germline CDR1 SNHLY, CDR2 FYNNEI. V trimming: 6 bases; J trimming: 4 bases; junction bases outside the gene matches: 8. CDR3 protein: CASRDRDRFYGYTF. The CDR3 bases are TGTGCCAGCAGGGACCGGGACAGATTCTATGGCTACACCTTC.

The chain links TRBV11-1 to TRBJ2-1; no clear D. Germline loops: CDR1 SGHAT, CDR2 FQDESV (reference sequence). This CDR3 contains 13 residues. Trimming removed 4 bases at V and 5 bases at J, with 9 bases between. CDR3 nucleotides: TGTGCCAGCAGCTCCTATCGTGACAATGAGCAGTTCTTC. Amino acids: CASSSYRDNEQFF.

The rearrangement uses TRBV19 and TRBJ1-5; D unclear. This CDR3 region has 12 residues. V shed 9 bases and J shed 3 bases, with 9 bases lying between them. Germline CDR1 LNHDA, CDR2 SQIVND (reference sequence). For the CDR3, the DNA is TGTGCCAGCAAAGGTTTCAATCAGCCCCAGCATTTT. Translated, it gives CASKGFNQPQHF.

This chain links TRBV5-4 with TRBJ2-5, with 15 bases matching TRBD2. CDR1 is SGHNT, CDR2 YYREEE, per germline (reference sequence). This CDR3 has 13 amino acids. V was clipped by 5 bases and J by 11 bases; unmatched bases: 4. The CDR3 region has the DNA TGTGCCAGCAGGGGACTAGCGGGAGGTGAGCAGTACTTC. Its translation is CASRGLAGGEQYF.

The rearrangement uses TRBV20-1 and TRBJ2-1; D might be TRBD2 (5 bases). Trimming left V 8 bases short and J 6 bases short, with 11 bases between. Germline V gene sequence: CDR1 DFQATT, CDR2 SNEGSKA (reference sequence). The CDR3 length is 11 residues. CDR3 bases: TGCAGTTTGGACTCGCCCAATGAGCAGTTCTTC. This codes for CSLDSPNEQFF.